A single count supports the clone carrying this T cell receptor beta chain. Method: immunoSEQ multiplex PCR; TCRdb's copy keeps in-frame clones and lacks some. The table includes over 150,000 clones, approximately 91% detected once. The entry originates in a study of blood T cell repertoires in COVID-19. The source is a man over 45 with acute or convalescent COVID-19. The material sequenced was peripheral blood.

CDR3 bases: TGCGCCAGCAGTGATCGAGGCGGAGCGGTCAAAGAGACCCAGTACTTC. Translated: CASSDRGGAVKETQYF. The chain combines TRBV10-2 with TRBJ2-5; the D gene is possibly TRBD2 (5 bases). This CDR3 region has 16 residues. Germline CDR1 and CDR2: WSHSY and SAAADI. The V gene lost 3 bases and the J gene lost 3 bases, with 17 bases spanning the gap.